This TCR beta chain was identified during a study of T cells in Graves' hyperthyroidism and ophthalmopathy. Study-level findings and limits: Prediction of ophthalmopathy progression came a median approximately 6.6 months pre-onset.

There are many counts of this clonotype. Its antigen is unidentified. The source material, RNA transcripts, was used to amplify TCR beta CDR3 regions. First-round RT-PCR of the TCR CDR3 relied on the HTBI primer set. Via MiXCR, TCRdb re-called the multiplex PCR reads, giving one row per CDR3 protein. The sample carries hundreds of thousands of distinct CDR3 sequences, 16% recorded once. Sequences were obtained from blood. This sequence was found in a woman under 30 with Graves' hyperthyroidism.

This CDR3 reads CSAKTFPGRGYEKLFF. The CDR3, as DNA: TGCAGTGCCAAGACATTCCCAGGGAGGGGATATGAAAAACTGTTTTTT. The chain links TRBV20-1 to TRBJ1-4; possible D gene TRBD1, 5 bases. Per germline, CDR1 DFQATT and CDR2 SNEGSKA (reference sequence). CDR3 size: 16 residues. V was pared by 6 bases and J by 6 bases, with 23 bases between.